These 22 T cell receptor beta chains were all obtained from the same sample, sequenced in a study of beta chain features in type 1 diabetes. Since all of the isolated RNA was reverse transcribed, expressed TCRB transcripts were what got sequenced. Profiling relied on immunoSEQ multiplex PCR, and the TCRdb table lists in-frame clones only, not all of them. The sample records about 110,000 clones, roughly 40% being singletons. The specimen was stem cell memory CD4+ T cells from blood. The receptors derive from a young woman in good health.

The chain recombines TRBV5-4 with TRBJ2-7, with D possibly being TRBD1 (6 bases). Trimming stripped 4 bases from V and 0 bases from J, with 20 bases between. Germline values: CDR1 SGHNT, CDR2 YYREEE (reference sequence). This CDR3 region has 17 residues. The CDR3 is CASSVRTKGHRSYEQYF. The DNA for the CDR3 is TGTGCCAGCAGCGTTCGAACGAAGGGACATCGCTCCTACGAGCAGTACTTC.

The chain uses TRBV4-1 and TRBJ2-4; D is possibly TRBD2 (6 bases). Trimming shortened V by 5 bases and J by 5 bases, and 22 bases separated the two germline ends. The germline CDR1 and CDR2 sequences are MGHRA and YSYEKL. This CDR3 is 17 amino acids long. This CDR3 reads CASSLKSGVATQNIQYF. CDR3 DNA sequence: TGCGCCAGCAGCTTAAAGTCGGGAGTAGCTACCCAAAACATTCAGTACTTC.

The J gene is TRBJ2-7, the V gene TRBV5-1; the D gene is possibly TRBD2 (6 bases). V lost 2 bases, J lost 3 bases, and 12 bases lay in between. The CDR3 has 14 amino acids. Per germline, CDR1 SGHRS and CDR2 YFSETQ. The CDR3: CASSFGGVSYEQYF. The CDR3 DNA is TGCGCCAGCAGCTTTGGAGGGGTTAGCTACGAGCAGTACTTC.

The gene calls are TRBV19 and TRBJ2-2, with 9 positions matching TRBD1. The CDR3 spans 14 residues. J gave up 6 bases and V 9 bases, and 8 bases lay outside the gene matches. Germline lookup yields CDR1 LNHDA and CDR2 SQIVND (reference sequence). CDR3 protein: CASRDRVDAGELFF. CDR3 nucleotides: TGTGCCAGCCGGGACAGGGTGGATGCCGGGGAGCTGTTTTTT.

The gene calls are TRBV29-1 and TRBJ1-1; D is ambiguous. Germline lookup yields CDR1 SQVTM and CDR2 ANQGSEA. The CDR3 is 11 residues long. V lost 5 bases, J lost 1 base, and 5 bases lay in between. DNA of the CDR3: TGCAGCGTTCACAGGAACACTGAAGCTTTCTTT. This gives the protein CSVHRNTEAFF.

CDR3 protein: CASSMALAGAEQYF. CDR3 coding DNA: TGTGCCAGTAGTATGGCACTAGCGGGCGCCGAGCAGTACTTC. The chain carries TRBV19 and TRBJ2-7, with 9 bases fitting TRBD2. The germline V gene has CDR1 LNHDA and CDR2 SQIVND (reference sequence). J gave up 6 bases and V 3 bases, and 6 bases lay outside the gene matches. This CDR3 has 14 residues.

The V call is TRBV10-1, the J call TRBJ2-1, with 8 bases identical to TRBD1. This CDR3 is built from 15 residues. Per the germline V gene, CDR1 is WNHNN and CDR2 is SYGVQD (reference sequence). The J segment lost 4 bases and the V segment lost 4 bases, leaving 6 bases of the junction unmatched. The CDR3: CASSVGTGLYNEQFF. CDR3 nucleotides: TGCGCCAGCAGTGTCGGGACAGGCCTATACAATGAGCAGTTCTTC.

The chain joins TRBV7-8 to TRBJ2-3; perhaps TRBD2 as D (5 bases). This CDR3 has 14 amino acids. Trimming removed 3 bases at V and 5 bases at J, with 12 bases between. In germline, CDR1 is SGHVS, CDR2 FQNEAQ. The CDR3: CASSLELGVDTQYF. DNA of the CDR3: TGTGCCAGCAGCTTGGAACTAGGAGTAGATACGCAGTATTTT.

A few counts support this clone. V and J are TRBV7-9 and TRBJ1-1; D unclear. The CDR3 has 14 amino acids. Germline CDR1 and CDR2: SEHNR and FQNEAQ (reference sequence). The V end lost 1 base, the J end lost 1 base, and 7 bases lay between the germline ends. CDR3 amino acids: CASSLGGRNTEAFF. Written as DNA, the CDR3 is TGTGCCAGCAGCTTAGGAGGAAGGAACACTGAAGCTTTCTTT.

This clone has just a few counts. The genes are TRBV25-1 and TRBJ2-7; D gene ambiguous. Germline CDR1 and CDR2: MGHDK and SYGVNS. The CDR3 is made up of 15 amino acids. With 3 bases removed from V and 0 bases from J, the gap between germline ends came to 12 bases. For the CDR3, the DNA is TGTGCCAGCAGTGATTCCACAGAGAGCTCCTACGAGCAGTACTTC. Its translation: CASSDSTESSYEQYF.

The chain carries TRBV10-3 and TRBJ2-3; D is unresolved. Germline lookup yields CDR1 ENHRY and CDR2 SYGVKD. V lost 0 bases and J 2 bases, leaving 12 bases between the germline ends. This CDR3 spans 16 amino acids. Written as DNA, the CDR3 is TGTGCCATCAGTGAGTCGAAGGCGGCGGTCACAGATACGCAGTATTTT. Translated: CAISESKAAVTDTQYF.

DNA for the CDR3: TGCGCCAGCAGCTTGGAGGGGAACATTCAGTACTTC. Protein product: CASSLEGNIQYF. The rearrangement links TRBV5-1 to TRBJ2-4, with D possibly being TRBD1 (5 bases). This CDR3 is built from 12 residues. Germline V CDR1 and CDR2: SGHRS, YFSETQ. Trimming pared 0 bases from V and 7 bases from J, leaving 5 bases between.

This chain joins TRBV5-1 and TRBJ1-1; a possible D gene is TRBD1 (6 bases). CDR1 is SGHRS, CDR2 YFSETQ, per germline. CDR3 length: 14 amino acids. The germline V and J ends were trimmed by 5 bases and 1 base, with 12 bases remaining between them. DNA of the CDR3: TGCGCCAGCAGGGTTCAGGGGAGGAACACTGAAGCTTTCTTT. Translating gives CASRVQGRNTEAFF.

This chain joins TRBV30 and TRBJ1-2, with TRBD1 identical over 7 bases. The CDR3 length is 16 residues. Germline loops: CDR1 GTSNPN, CDR2 SVGIG (reference sequence). V trimming: 1 base; J trimming: 1 base; junction bases outside the gene matches: 9. The CDR3 region has the DNA TGTGCCTGGAGTGAAATCCGGACAGGCTTTAACTATGGCTACACCTTC. It codes for CAWSEIRTGFNYGYTF.

The chain carries TRBV19 and TRBJ1-1; 11 bases line up with TRBD1. The V gene's germline CDR1 is LNHDA and CDR2 SQIVND (reference sequence). J lost 1 base, V lost 6 bases, and 1 base had no gene match. The CDR3 has 14 amino acids. The CDR3 is CASSGQGANTEAFF. The CDR3 bases are TGTGCCAGTAGCGGACAGGGGGCGAACACTGAAGCTTTCTTT.

Only a few counts were recorded for this clone. This sequence joins TRBV20-1 and TRBJ2-7; D remains ambiguous. V lost 6 bases to trimming and J lost 0 bases, with 3 bases between them. This CDR3 has 10 amino acids. Germline assignment: CDR1 DFQATT and CDR2 SNEGSKA (reference sequence). Here the CDR3 reads CSAASYEQYF. The CDR3 DNA sequence: TGCAGTGCGGCCTCCTACGAGCAGTACTTC.

This clone appeared once. The chain carries TRBV2 and TRBJ1-5; D gene uncertain. CDR1 and CDR2 (germline): SNHLY, FYNNEI. The CDR3 runs to 15 residues. V lost 4 bases and J 0 bases, leaving 10 bases between the germline ends. CDR3 sequence reads: CASSGQATSNQPQHF. CDR3 bases: TGTGCCAGCAGTGGCCAGGCAACTAGCAATCAGCCCCAGCATTTT.

The rearrangement uses TRBV7-2 and TRBJ1-5, with 9 bases that match TRBD1. Germline V CDR1 and CDR2: SGHTA, FQGNSA. The CDR3 contains 13 residues. The ends lost 8 bases at V and 5 bases at J; junction bases unmatched: 4. In nucleotides, the CDR3 is TGTGCCAGCTCCGGGACAGGGTATCAGCCCCAGCATTTT. Its protein product is CASSGTGYQPQHF.

V is TRBV6-6 and J is TRBJ1-5, with D maybe TRBD1 (5 bases). This CDR3 contains 12 residues. Germline V gene data show CDR1 as MNHNY and CDR2 as SVGAGI (reference sequence). V was trimmed by 5 bases and J by 5 bases, leaving 7 bases between them. DNA for the CDR3: TGTGCCAGCAGTCGGGGGGATCAGCCCCAGCATTTT. Translation: CASSRGDQPQHF.

The J gene is TRBJ2-7, the V gene TRBV4-2; D is possibly TRBD1 (5 bases). Germline CDR1 reads LGHNA; CDR2 reads YNFKEQ. The V and J ends lost 1 base and 9 bases respectively, with 22 bases between them. The CDR3 is 16 residues long. CDR3 DNA sequence: TGTGCCAGCAGCCAAGGAAAAGGGGCCCGCCTTGTGGGGCAGTACTTC. Translation gives CASSQGKGARLVGQYF.

The chain uses TRBV28 and TRBJ1-5; D possibly corresponds to TRBD1 (6 bases). This CDR3 is 14 amino acids long. The V and J ends lost 3 bases and 6 bases respectively, with 12 bases between them. Looked up from germline, CDR1 is MDHEN and CDR2 is SYDVKM. The DNA of the CDR3 is TGTGCCAGCAGTTTCGCAGGGGTTACTCAGCCCCAGCATTTT. Amino acids: CASSFAGVTQPQHF.

This chain uses TRBV2 with TRBJ2-5; D unresolved. This CDR3 is built from 12 residues. The V and J ends lost 7 bases and 5 bases respectively, with 11 bases between them. Per germline, CDR1 SNHLY and CDR2 FYNNEI. The CDR3 reads CASILQHETQYF. The CDR3 coding sequence is TGTGCCAGCATCCTCCAACATGAGACCCAGTACTTC. Based on the CDR3 plus reference TRBV2 and TRBJ2-5, the full variable domain is EPEVTQTPSHQVTQMGQEVILRCVPISNHLYFYWYRQILGQKVEFLVSFYNNEISEKSEIFDDQFSVERPDGSNFTLKIRSTKLEDSAMYFCASILQHETQYFGPGTRLLVL.